The 22 T cell receptor beta chains given below trace back to one sample, sequenced in a study of Graves' ophthalmopathy and Graves' hyperthyroidism. Amplified material comprised TCR beta CDR3 regions derived from RNA transcripts. After a first-round RT-PCR with HTBI primers, a second-round multiplex PCR was run. TCRdb re-called the multiplex PCR reads with MiXCR, one entry per CDR3 protein. Here the sample spans 400,000 to 450,000 distinct CDR3 sequences, roughly 20% being singletons. The sequenced sample consisted of peripheral blood. The receptors originated from a woman aged 18 to 35 with stable Graves' hyperthyroidism.

This clonotype showed up just once. No conserved phenylalanine or tryptophan ends this CDR3, so it is likely a read error. It is unclear where the CDR3 begins or ends on the DNA, so no DNA is shown, and the CDR3 is as TCRdb lists it. The rearrangement links TRBV27 to TRBJ1-1. The CDR3 is 12 residues long, counting both termini. Looked up from germline, CDR1 is MNHEY and CDR2 is SMNVEV (reference sequence). CDR3 sequence reads: CASSLRLTEAGV.

About this clonotype itself: At one boundary the junction diverges from the germline segment, which might be a read error. The chain is built from TRBV11-2 and TRBJ2-7, with TRBD2 matching 12 bases. Germline V CDR1 and CDR2: SGHAT, FQNNGV. The CDR3 is 15 amino acids. As DNA, the CDR3 is TGTGCCAGCAGCCCACCCGGGACTAGCGGGTACGGGCAGTACTTC. Protein: CASSPPGTSGYGQYF.

This clonotype came up many times. The chain is built from TRBV25-1 and TRBJ1-5; no reliable D call. This CDR3 comprises 18 residues. V was pared by 4 bases and J by 0 bases, with 19 bases between. The germline gives CDR1 MGHDK, CDR2 SYGVNS. DNA for the CDR3: TGTGCCAGCAGTGGGGCAGGCGATGGGATTTATAGCAATCAGCCCCAGCATTTT. Translation gives CASSGAGDGIYSNQPQHF.

There are many counts of this clonotype. The chain links TRBV15 to TRBJ2-7, with D perhaps TRBD2 (5 bases). V dropped 0 bases and J dropped 3 bases, with 12 bases sitting between them. The CDR3 spans 15 residues. The germline gives CDR1 LNHNV, CDR2 YYDKDF (reference sequence). The CDR3, as DNA: TGTGCCACCAGCAGAGAGCGATCGGGAAACTACGAGCAGTACTTC. Its protein product is CATSRERSGNYEQYF.

The gene calls are TRBV7-8 and TRBJ2-7; TRBD2 matches 14 bases. The CDR3 extends over 17 amino acids. Trimming at V came to 4 bases and at J to 3 bases, leaving 8 bases not matched to a gene. The germline V gene encodes CDR1 SGHVS and CDR2 FQNEAQ. The CDR3 region is CASSYGLAGGEGYEQYF. The CDR3 DNA is TGTGCCAGCAGCTATGGACTAGCGGGAGGCGAGGGCTACGAGCAGTACTTC.

This clonotype was seen at least ten times. The chain uses TRBV11-2 and TRBJ1-2; a weak D match, TRBD1 (6 bases). Germline CDR1 is SGHAT and CDR2 is FQNNGV. This CDR3 contains 16 residues. V lost 5 bases and J lost 7, with 23 bases in between. CDR3 loop: CASSPSLGGGKSGYTF. CDR3 nucleotides: TGTGCCAGCAGCCCTTCTCTGGGGGGGGGCAAGTCTGGCTACACCTTC. Variable domain in full (rest from reference TRBV11-2 and TRBJ1-2): EAGVAQSPRYKIIEKRQSVAFWCNPISGHATLYWYQQILGQGPKLLIQFQNNGVVDDSQLPKDRFSAERLKGVDSTLKIQPAKLEDSAVYLCASSPSLGGGKSGYTFGSGTRLTVV.

CDR3 loop: CAREDFCMNTEAFF. In nucleotides, the CDR3 is TGTGCCAGAGAGGACTTCTGCATGAACACTGAAGCTTTCTTT. This sequence joins TRBV6-2 or TRBV6-3 and TRBJ1-1; D is undetermined. The CDR3 loop spans 14 amino acids. V dropped 9 bases and J dropped 0 bases, with 14 bases sitting between them. Per germline, CDR1 MNHEY and CDR2 SVGEGT.

This clonotype has a count of ten or more. V gene TRBV20-1 combines with J gene TRBJ2-7; D possibly corresponds to TRBD1 (6 bases). The germline V gene encodes CDR1 DFQATT and CDR2 SNEGSKA (reference sequence). V lost 0 bases to trimming and J lost 4 bases, with 10 bases between them. This CDR3 has 13 residues. The CDR3 bases are TGCAGTGCTAGAGAACAGGGCTGGTACGAGCAGTACTTC. This gives the protein CSAREQGWYEQYF.

This clonotype was detected only a few times. The J gene is TRBJ2-2, the V gene TRBV9; D is unresolved. The CDR3 loop spans 15 amino acids. CDR1 and CDR2 from the germline V gene are SGDLS and YYNGEE. V gave up 0 bases and J gave up 0 bases, with 6 bases separating them. CDR3 coding DNA: TGTGCCAGCAGCGTAGGGGTGTCGAACACCGGGGAGCTGTTTTTT. It translates to CASSVGVSNTGELFF.

In this sample, this clonotype turned up many times. The J gene is TRBJ1-2, the V gene TRBV6-2 or TRBV6-3, with D maybe TRBD1 (6 bases). CDR3 length: 15 residues. CDR1 is MNHEY, CDR2 SVGEGT, per germline. Trimming took 2 bases from V and 4 from J, leaving 14 bases between them. In DNA, the CDR3 is TGTGCCAGCAGTTACGCGACAGGCTCCAGCTATGGCTACACCTTC. Residues: CASSYATGSSYGYTF.

This clonotype was seen at least ten times. CDR3 in amino acids: CASSYLGREETQYF. Written as DNA, the CDR3 is TGTGCCAGCAGTTACCTTGGACGGGAAGAGACCCAGTACTTC. The V gene is TRBV6-2 or TRBV6-3, the J gene TRBJ2-5, with D uncertain. The CDR3 covers 14 residues. The V end was cut by 2 bases, the J end by 3 bases, with 10 bases between. CDR1 is MNHEY, CDR2 SVGEGT, per germline.

This clonotype was seen just once. A much more abundant neighbour one base away suggests this may be a read error. The chain uses TRBV6-5 and TRBJ1-1; D unclear. CDR3 size: 13 residues. Looked up from germline, CDR1 is MNHEY and CDR2 is SVGAGI. The CDR3 DNA sequence: TGTGCCAGCAGTTTTTCGACGAACACTAAAGCTTTCTTT. This encodes CASSFSTNTKAFF.

The chain joins TRBV6-2 or TRBV6-3 to TRBJ1-5; the match to TRBD1 covers 9 bases. This CDR3 comprises 15 residues. Germline-derived CDR1 and CDR2 are MNHEY and SVGEGT. V gave up 2 bases and J gave up 7 bases; unmatched junction bases: 6. The CDR3 loop is CASSYAGQGYQPQHF. CDR3 coding DNA: TGTGCCAGCAGTTACGCGGGACAGGGATACCAGCCCCAGCATTTT.

In this sample, this clonotype turned up many times. The genes are TRBV20-1 and TRBJ1-5, with 7 positions matching TRBD1. CDR3 length: 14 residues. CDR1 DFQATT and CDR2 SNEGSKA come from the germline V gene (reference sequence). V shed 5 bases and J 0 bases; nucleotides not matched to a gene: 4. This CDR3 is CSALTGYSNQPQHF. The CDR3 DNA reads as TGCAGTGCTCTGACAGGGTATAGCAATCAGCCCCAGCATTTT.

The sample holds many counts of this clonotype. V gene TRBV20-1 combines with J gene TRBJ2-7; the D is unclear. The CDR3 is made up of 13 amino acids. The germline V and J ends were trimmed by 3 bases and 0 bases, with 9 bases remaining between them. The germline gives CDR1 DFQATT, CDR2 SNEGSKA (reference sequence). CDR3 DNA: TGCAGTGCTAGGGACGGCAGCTCCTACGAGCAGTACTTC. This encodes CSARDGSSYEQYF.

This clonotype was found many times. This chain joins TRBV30 and TRBJ2-7; tentatively, D is TRBD2 (6 bases). The V gene lost 8 bases and the J gene lost 0 bases, with 14 bases spanning the gap. This CDR3 comprises 13 residues. In germline, CDR1 is GTSNPN, CDR2 SVGIG (reference sequence). Here the CDR3 DNA reads TGTGCCCGGGTGACGGGAGTCTCCTACGAGCAGTACTTC. It yields the protein CARVTGVSYEQYF.

This clonotype came up many times. V usage is TRBV29-1 and J usage is TRBJ2-5; 9 bases agree with TRBD1. The V segment lost 3 bases and the J segment 9 bases; nucleotides outside the gene matches: 11. Germline V gene lookup returns CDR1 SQVTM and CDR2 ANQGSEA. The CDR3 has 14 amino acids. The CDR3 DNA reads TGCAGCGTTGACAGGACAGGGGATCCTAGGGCCCAGTACTTC. Translated, it gives CSVDRTGDPRAQYF. Variable domain in full (rest from reference TRBV29-1 and TRBJ2-5): SAVISQKPSRDICQRGTSLTIQCQVDSQVTMMFWYRQQPGQSLTLIATANQGSEATYESGFVIDKFPISRPNLTFSTLTVSNMSPEDSSIYLCSVDRTGDPRAQYFGPGTRLLVL.

This clonotype was seen many times. V and J are TRBV28 and TRBJ1-1; perhaps TRBD1 as D (5 bases). Trimming pared 11 bases from V and 1 base from J, leaving 17 bases between. Germline V lookup: CDR1 MDHEN, CDR2 SYDVKM. CDR3 length: 14 amino acids. In nucleotides, the CDR3 is TGTGCCGTAATCCGAACAGGCGGGAACACTGAAGCTTTCTTT. Its translation: CAVIRTGGNTEAFF.

This chain connects TRBV19 to TRBJ2-5; 8 bases match TRBD2. V gave up 10 bases and J gave up 5 bases; unmatched junction bases: 12. CDR1 and CDR2 from the germline V gene are LNHDA and SQIVND (reference sequence). The CDR3 sequence is 14 residues long. CDR3 in DNA: TGTGCCACCGGGGAGCGGGAGTTTGAGGAGACCCAGTACTTC. Translating it yields CATGEREFEETQYF.

With respect to this clonotype: This CDR3 fails to terminate in the conserved phenylalanine or tryptophan, so it likely reflects a read error. V usage is TRBV5-1 and J usage is TRBJ1-1, with D unresolved. This CDR3 contains 14 residues. The germline gives CDR1 SGHRS, CDR2 YFSETQ. The CDR3, as DNA: TGCGTCAGCAGCTTGGCCGGCAGAAAAACTGAAGCTTTCTAT. It yields the protein CVSSLAGRKTEAFY.

This clonotype came up many times. The chain uses TRBV28 and TRBJ2-2; 8 positions match TRBD1. CDR1 and CDR2 (germline): MDHEN, SYDVKM. The CDR3 totals 16 residues. V shed 3 bases, J shed 7 bases, and the junction held 10 bases outside the gene matches. In DNA form, the CDR3 reads TGTGCCAGCAGTTTGCACGACAGGGGCCGGGGCGGGGAGCTGTTTTTT. Amino acid sequence: CASSLHDRGRGGELFF.

There are many counts of this clonotype. The chain combines TRBV2 with TRBJ2-7; 9 bases fit TRBD1. The CDR3 sequence is 15 residues long. CDR1 is SNHLY, CDR2 FYNNEI, per germline. Trimming removed 4 bases from V and 0 bases from J; junction bases left unmatched: 4. This chain's CDR3 is CASSGRTGASYEQYF. As DNA, the CDR3 is TGTGCCAGCAGTGGCCGGACAGGGGCCTCCTACGAGCAGTACTTC. The variable domain in full, with the rest retrieved from reference TRBV2 and TRBJ2-7, is EPEVTQTPSHQVTQMGQEVILRCVPISNHLYFYWYRQILGQKVEFLVSFYNNEISEKSEIFDDQFSVERPDGSNFTLKIRSTKLEDSAMYFCASSGRTGASYEQYFGPGTRLTVT.